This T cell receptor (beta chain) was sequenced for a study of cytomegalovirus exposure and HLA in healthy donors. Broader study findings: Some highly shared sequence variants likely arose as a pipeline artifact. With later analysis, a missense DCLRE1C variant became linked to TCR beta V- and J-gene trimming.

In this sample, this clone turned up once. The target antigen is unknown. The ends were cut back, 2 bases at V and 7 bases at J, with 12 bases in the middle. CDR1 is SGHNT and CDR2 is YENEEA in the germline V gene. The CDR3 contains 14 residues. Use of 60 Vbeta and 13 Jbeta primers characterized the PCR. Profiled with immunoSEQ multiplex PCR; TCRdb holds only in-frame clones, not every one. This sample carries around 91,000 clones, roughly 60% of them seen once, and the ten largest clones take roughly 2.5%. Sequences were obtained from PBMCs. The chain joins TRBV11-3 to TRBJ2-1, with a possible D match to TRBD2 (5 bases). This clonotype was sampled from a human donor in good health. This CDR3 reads CASSLSLPGNEQFF. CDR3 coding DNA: TGTGCCAGCAGCTTAAGTCTGCCGGGGAATGAGCAGTTCTTC.